Listed below are T cell receptor beta chains from one sample, sequenced in a study of blood T cell repertoires in COVID-19. Sequenced by immunoSEQ multiplex PCR; TCRdb stores in-frame clones only, minus some. This sample has 150,000 to 180,000 clones, with 84% found just once. Source material: peripheral blood. These receptors were obtained from a woman aged 45-60 years with acute or convalescent COVID-19. Each CDR3 is given with its conserved first and last residue. The D gene is left open where the match is weak. Size is omitted from some rows. Given values are once, few, many or a class for expanded clones.

d_call	v_call	clone_size	j_call	cdr3_aa	cdr3_nt
TRBD2	TRBV11-2	once	TRBJ2-5	CASSLRRGGILETQYF	TGTGCCAGCAGCTTACGGCGGGGGGGGATATTAGAGACCCAGTACTTC
NA	TRBV7-6	NA	TRBJ2-7	CASSFPHSYEQYF	TGTGCCAGCAGCTTCCCCCATTCCTACGAGCAGTACTTC
TRBD1	TRBV6-5	NA	TRBJ2-7	CASSSGQGAYEQYF	TGTGCCAGCAGTTCAGGACAGGGGGCCTACGAGCAGTACTTC
NA	TRBV4-2	NA	TRBJ1-2	CASSQDRGVFYGYTF	TGTGCCAGCAGCCAAGACCGGGGGGTTTTCTATGGCTACACCTTC
NA	TRBV7-2	few	TRBJ1-2	CASSYTVQYGYTF	TGTGCCAGCAGCTACACAGTTCAGTATGGCTACACCTTC
NA	TRBV4-3	NA	TRBJ2-5	CASSQDQGYQETQYF	TGCGCCAGCAGCCAAGACCAGGGGTACCAAGAGACCCAGTACTTC
TRBD2	TRBV27	NA	TRBJ2-7	CASSFQRDGNEQYF	TGTGCCAGCAGTTTCCAGCGGGATGGCAACGAGCAGTACTTC
NA	TRBV4-1	NA	TRBJ1-1	CASSQAQWANTEAFF	TGCGCCAGCAGCCAAGCTCAATGGGCTAACACTGAAGCTTTCTTT
NA	TRBV5-5	NA	TRBJ2-1	CASSGGSGSSYNEQFF	TGTGCCAGCAGCGGGGGGTCGGGTAGCTCCTACAATGAGCAGTTCTTC
NA	TRBV18	NA	TRBJ1-4	CASSPQGVTNEKLFF	TGTGCCAGCTCACCACAGGGGGTCACTAATGAAAAACTGTTTTTT
NA	TRBV5-6	NA	TRBJ2-7	CASSIRGLDYEQYF	TGTGCCAGCAGCATACGGGGGTTGGACTACGAGCAGTACTTC
TRBD1	TRBV5-8	NA	TRBJ1-5	CASSKGTGNQPQHF	TGTGCCAGCAGCAAAGGGACAGGCAATCAGCCCCAGCATTTT
NA	TRBV15	NA	TRBJ2-1	CATREAASYNEQFF	TGTGCCACCAGAGAGGCGGCCTCTTACAATGAGCAGTTCTTC
TRBD1	TRBV24-1	few	TRBJ2-3	CATSGKGQGSTDTQYF	TGTGCCACCAGTGGAAAGGGACAGGGATCCACAGATACGCAGTATTTT
TRBD1	TRBV20-1	NA	TRBJ1-5	CSASVQGGQPQHF	TGCAGTGCTAGTGTGCAGGGGGGTCAGCCCCAGCATTTT
TRBD1	TRBV7-2	once	TRBJ2-7	CASSFAKTGLSGEQYF	TGTGCCAGCAGCTTTGCCAAGACAGGGCTCTCGGGGGAGCAGTACTTC
NA	TRBV12-3/TRBV12-4	NA	TRBJ2-3	CASRRARDTQYF	TGTGCCAGCAGGAGGGCCCGGGATACGCAGTATTTT
TRBD1	TRBV28	many	TRBJ1-1	CASSLEGQGSTEAFF	TGTGCCAGCAGTTTAGAGGGACAGGGGTCCACTGAAGCTTTCTTT
TRBD2	TRBV7-2	NA	TRBJ2-5	CASSTPWTSGGAGETQYF	TGTGCCAGCAGCACCCCCTGGACTAGCGGGGGGGCGGGAGAGACCCAGTACTTC
TRBD2	TRBV30	NA	TRBJ2-2	CAWSSLAGLSGELFF	TGTGCCTGGAGTAGCCTAGCGGGATTAAGCGGGGAGCTGTTTTTT
TRBD1	TRBV5-4	NA	TRBJ1-2	CASSLNRGFNYGYTF	TGTGCCAGCAGCCTAAACAGGGGGTTTAACTATGGCTACACCTTC
NA	TRBV28	NA	TRBJ1-5	CASSLFRGRGNQPQHF	TGTGCCAGCAGTTTATTTAGGGGAAGAGGCAATCAGCCCCAGCATTTT
NA	TRBV7-6	NA	TRBJ1-1	CASSLSGYGTEAFF	TGTGCCAGCAGCTTATCCGGGTACGGCACTGAAGCTTTCTTT
NA	TRBV5-1	few	TRBJ2-7	CASSLATGSSYEQYF	TGCGCCAGCAGCTTGGCGACGGGGAGCTCCTACGAGCAGTACTTC
TRBD1	TRBV6-5	NA	TRBJ1-3	CASRSTGAGGNTIYF	TGTGCCAGCAGGTCGACAGGGGCAGGCGGAAACACCATATATTTT
NA	TRBV28	NA	TRBJ1-3	CASSSRLLSGNTIYF	TGTGCCAGCAGTTCCCGACTGCTCTCTGGAAACACCATATATTTT
TRBD1	TRBV20-1	NA	TRBJ2-7	CSASSYRRGYRGTYEQYF	TGCAGTGCTAGTTCATATAGGAGAGGATACAGGGGAACCTACGAGCAGTACTTC
NA	TRBV6-6	NA	TRBJ2-6	CASSSPGRSGANVLTF	TGTGCCAGCAGTTCTCCAGGGAGGTCGGGGGCCAACGTCCTGACTTTC
TRBD1	TRBV6-2/TRBV6-3	NA	TRBJ1-1	CASSRTGEDTEAFF	TGTGCCAGCAGCAGGACAGGGGAGGACACTGAAGCTTTCTTT
TRBD1	TRBV3-1/TRBV3-2	NA	TRBJ1-2	CASSQDPDREDGYTF	TGTGCCAGCAGCCAAGACCCGGACAGGGAGGATGGCTACACCTTC
NA	TRBV19	NA	TRBJ2-1	CASSVRTYSYNEQFF	TGTGCCAGTAGTGTAAGGACTTACTCCTACAATGAGCAGTTCTTC
NA	TRBV7-2	NA	TRBJ1-1	CASSLVGNTEAFF	TGTGCCAGCAGCTTAGTCGGGAACACTGAAGCTTTCTTT
NA	TRBV20-1	once	TRBJ2-1	CSAVEASRQFF	TGCAGTGCCGTGGAGGCTTCACGGCAGTTCTTC
TRBD1	TRBV11-1	once	TRBJ1-2	CASSLCRDRAYYGYTF	TGTGCCAGCAGCTTATGTAGGGACAGGGCCTACTATGGCTACACCTTC
TRBD2	TRBV6-4	NA	TRBJ2-4	CASILGGGNKNIQYF	TGTGCCAGCATCCTGGGGGGAGGGAACAAAAACATTCAGTACTTC
TRBD1	TRBV6-5	NA	TRBJ1-4	CASRMTGDEKLFF	TGTGCCAGCAGGATGACAGGGGATGAAAAACTGTTTTTT
NA	TRBV19	NA	TRBJ2-7	CASSIGPSFYEQYF	TGTGCCAGTAGTATTGGGCCTTCATTCTACGAGCAGTACTTC
TRBD1	TRBV18	NA	TRBJ1-1	CASSPATGPNTEAFF	TGTGCCAGCTCACCAGCGACAGGGCCGAACACTGAAGCTTTCTTT
TRBD2	TRBV10-2	NA	TRBJ2-5	CASSSTSGGAQETQYF	TGCGCCAGCAGTTCCACTAGCGGGGGTGCCCAAGAGACCCAGTACTTC
TRBD1	TRBV24-1	NA	TRBJ2-1	CATSDPRTGPPSEQFF	TGTGCCACCAGTGATCCCAGGACAGGTCCCCCCAGTGAGCAGTTCTTC
NA	TRBV28	few	TRBJ2-6	CATEGVAGANVLTF	TGTGCCACCGAGGGGGTGGCTGGGGCCAACGTCCTGACTTTC
TRBD1	TRBV4-3	NA	TRBJ2-5	CASSQEVRGLETQYF	TGCGCCAGCAGCCAAGAAGTTAGGGGGCTAGAGACCCAGTACTTC
TRBD1	TRBV19	NA	TRBJ2-1	CASSPWTGDPGEQFF	TGTGCCAGTAGTCCCTGGACAGGGGACCCAGGTGAGCAGTTCTTC
TRBD1	TRBV6-2/TRBV6-3	once	TRBJ1-6	CASSYDRATPLHF	TGTGCCAGCAGTTACGACAGGGCAACACCCCTCCACTTT
NA	TRBV14	NA	TRBJ1-1	CASSDGGGTEAFF	TGTGCCAGCAGCGACGGGGGTGGCACTGAAGCTTTCTTT
TRBD1	TRBV18	once	TRBJ2-1	CASSPNRQGASNEQFF	TGTGCCAGCTCACCCAACCGACAGGGGGCGAGCAATGAGCAGTTCTTC
TRBD2	TRBV7-6	NA	TRBJ2-1	CASRPGPYRAGGNEQFF	TGTGCCAGCAGGCCCGGTCCTTACAGGGCGGGGGGCAATGAGCAGTTCTTC
TRBD2	TRBV7-8	NA	TRBJ2-1	CASILGLAFNEQFF	TGTGCCAGCATCCTTGGACTAGCCTTCAATGAGCAGTTCTTC
TRBD2	TRBV27	few	TRBJ2-2	CASTWGLAGTNTGELFF	TGTGCCAGCACTTGGGGACTAGCGGGGACGAACACCGGGGAGCTGTTTTTT
TRBD2	TRBV30	NA	TRBJ2-1	CAWSEGLAHNEQFF	TGTGCCTGGAGCGAAGGACTAGCCCACAATGAGCAGTTCTTC
NA	TRBV3-1/TRBV3-2	once	TRBJ1-2	CASSTLQGPYGYTF	TGTGCCAGCAGCACTCTGCAGGGCCCCTATGGCTACACCTTC
TRBD1	TRBV4-1	NA	TRBJ1-2	CASSQGQGANYGYTF	TGCGCCAGCAGCCAAGGACAGGGGGCTAACTATGGCTACACCTTC
TRBD1	TRBV5-4	NA	TRBJ1-2	CASSPNLDRGLVDTF	TGTGCCAGCAGCCCTAATCTGGACAGGGGTCTGGTGGACACCTTC
NA	TRBV11-2	NA	TRBJ2-7	CASSSMGAGSSYEQYF	TGTGCCAGCAGCTCAATGGGGGCGGGTAGCTCCTACGAGCAGTACTTC
NA	TRBV3-1/TRBV3-2	NA	TRBJ2-1	CASSQDRYNEQFF	TGTGCCAGCAGTCAGGACAGATACAATGAGCAGTTCTTC
NA	TRBV19	NA	TRBJ1-2	CASSISGQYGYTF	TGTGCCAGTAGCATATCAGGGCAATATGGCTACACCTTC
NA	TRBV7-2	once	TRBJ1-2	CASSTQGQGYGYTF	TGTGCCAGCAGCACCCAGGGACAAGGCTATGGCTACACCTTC
NA	TRBV6-1	NA	TRBJ1-3	CASSEQQGAGNTIYF	TGTGCCAGCAGTGAGCAACAGGGAGCTGGAAACACCATATATTTT
NA	TRBV4-3	NA	TRBJ2-5	CASSARLQETQYF	TGCGCCAGCAGCGCGAGATTACAAGAGACCCAGTACTTC